The clone carrying this T cell receptor (beta chain) was picked up one time. This sample was included in a study of CD8 T cells in Susac syndrome. Random hexamers were used to reverse transcribe an amount of about 0.45 to 1 ug RNA. The immunoSEQ assay covered 54 Vbeta and 13 Jbeta segments for CDR3. One entry per CDR3 protein results from TCRdb running MiXCR on the immunoSEQ multiplex PCR reads. The data contain roughly 70,000 distinct CDR3 sequences, over 90% of them seen just once; the ten biggest clones take up approximately 0.1%. The TCR originated in a human donor with multiple sclerosis. Sample: CD4+ T cells from PBMCs.

CDR3 DNA: TGCGCCAGCAGCCGCACCCGGGACAGGGCAGAGACCCAGTACTTC. Translating gives CASSRTRDRAETQYF. V usage is TRBV4-3 and J usage is TRBJ2-5, with 9 bases that match TRBD1. The CDR3 is made up of 15 amino acids. CDR1 is LGHNA, CDR2 YSLEER, per germline. With 4 bases clipped from V and 4 bases from J, the junction kept 7 bases outside the gene matches.